The 5 T cell receptor beta chains in this list originate from one sample, sequenced in a study of T cells in Graves' hyperthyroidism and ophthalmopathy. Amplification yielded TCR beta CDR3 regions, with RNA transcripts as the source. Primed by the HTBI set, a first-round RT-PCR was run on the TCR CDR3. TCRdb recomputed calls from the multiplex PCR reads with MiXCR, one row per CDR3 protein. The sample holds about 640,000 distinct CDR3 sequences, around 15% seen once. Source material: blood. These receptors all stem from a woman in her fifties or sixties with Graves' ophthalmopathy.

The CDR3 reads CASSLVGTGAYEQYF. CDR3 bases: TGTGCCAGCAGTTTGGTCGGGACAGGGGCCTACGAGCAGTACTTC. The chain uses TRBV27 and TRBJ2-7; 10 nucleotides line up with TRBD1. Looked up from germline, CDR1 is MNHEY and CDR2 is SMNVEV (reference sequence). The V segment lost 3 bases and the J segment 2 bases; nucleotides outside the gene matches: 4. The CDR3 has 15 residues.

This clonotype was detected ten times or more. The chain uses TRBV5-1 and TRBJ2-3; perhaps TRBD1 as D (6 bases). Looked up from germline, CDR1 is SGHRS and CDR2 is YFSETQ. The CDR3 sequence is 13 residues long. V lost 5 bases, J lost 6 bases, and 13 bases lay in between. CDR3 sequence (DNA): TGCGCCAGCAGACAGGGATTCATTGATACGCAGTATTTT. This encodes CASRQGFIDTQYF.

This clonotype was observed at least ten times. The chain carries TRBV5-1 and TRBJ2-1, with a weak D call TRBD2 (6 bases). Trimming left V 4 bases short and J 5 bases short, with 13 bases between. CDR3 size: 14 residues. Germline lookup yields CDR1 SGHRS and CDR2 YFSETQ. The CDR3 DNA reads TGCGCCAGCAGCGTGGTAGCGGAGGACAATGAGCAGTTCTTC. Translating gives CASSVVAEDNEQFF.

In this sample, this clonotype turned up many times. The chain employs TRBV5-1 and TRBJ2-1; D perhaps matches TRBD2 (5 bases). CDR1 is SGHRS and CDR2 is YFSETQ in the germline V gene. Trimming cost V 3 bases and J 9 bases, with 10 bases left between them. The CDR3 is made up of 12 amino acids. The DNA of the CDR3 is TGCGCCAGCAGCTATCTCCGGGGTGAGCAGTTCTTC. This translates into CASSYLRGEQFF.

This clonotype was detected ten times or more. The rearrangement links TRBV7-9 to TRBJ2-1, with 12 positions matching TRBD2. The CDR3 loop spans 16 amino acids. V was pared by 5 bases and J by 7 bases, with 9 bases of the junction left unmatched. Germline values: CDR1 SEHNR, CDR2 FQNEAQ (reference sequence). CDR3 loop: CASSKRLAGAWNEQFF. The CDR3 bases are TGTGCCAGCAGCAAACGACTAGCGGGAGCGTGGAATGAGCAGTTCTTC.